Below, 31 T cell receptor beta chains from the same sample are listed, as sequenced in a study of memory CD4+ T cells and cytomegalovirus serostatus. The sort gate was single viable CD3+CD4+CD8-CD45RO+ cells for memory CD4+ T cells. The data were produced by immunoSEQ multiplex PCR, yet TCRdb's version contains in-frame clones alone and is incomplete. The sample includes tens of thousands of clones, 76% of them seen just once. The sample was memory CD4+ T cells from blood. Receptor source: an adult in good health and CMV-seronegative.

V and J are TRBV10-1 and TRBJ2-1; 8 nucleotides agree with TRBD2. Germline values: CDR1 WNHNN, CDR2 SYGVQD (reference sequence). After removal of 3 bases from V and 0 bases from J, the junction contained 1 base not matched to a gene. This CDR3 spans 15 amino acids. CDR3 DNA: TGCGCCAGCAGTGAAGGGACTAGCTCCTACAATGAGCAGTTCTTC. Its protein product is CASSEGTSSYNEQFF.

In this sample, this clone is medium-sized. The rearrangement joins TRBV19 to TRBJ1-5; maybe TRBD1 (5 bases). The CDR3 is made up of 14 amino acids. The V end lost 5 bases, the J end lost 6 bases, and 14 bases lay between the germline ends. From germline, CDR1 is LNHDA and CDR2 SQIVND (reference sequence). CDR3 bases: TGTGCCAGTAGTCCGCGCCAGGGTGGTCAGCCCCAGCATTTT. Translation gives CASSPRQGGQPQHF.

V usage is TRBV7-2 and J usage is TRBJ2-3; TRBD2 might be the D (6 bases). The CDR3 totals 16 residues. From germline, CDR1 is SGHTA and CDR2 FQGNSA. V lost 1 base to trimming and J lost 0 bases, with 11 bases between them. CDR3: CASSLGVAVSTDTQYF. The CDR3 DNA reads TGTGCCAGCAGCTTAGGGGTAGCGGTTAGCACAGATACGCAGTATTTT.

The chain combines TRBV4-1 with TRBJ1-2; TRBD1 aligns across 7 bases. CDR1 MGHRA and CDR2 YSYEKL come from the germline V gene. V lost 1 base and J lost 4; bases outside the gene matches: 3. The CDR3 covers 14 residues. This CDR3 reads CASSQAGTAYGYTF. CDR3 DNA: TGCGCCAGCAGCCAAGCCGGGACAGCCTATGGCTACACCTTC.

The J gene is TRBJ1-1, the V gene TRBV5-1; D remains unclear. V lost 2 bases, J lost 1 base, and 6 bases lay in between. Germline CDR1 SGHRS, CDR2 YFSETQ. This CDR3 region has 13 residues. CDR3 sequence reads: CASSFDRNTEAFF. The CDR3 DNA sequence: TGCGCCAGCAGCTTCGACCGGAACACTGAAGCTTTCTTT.

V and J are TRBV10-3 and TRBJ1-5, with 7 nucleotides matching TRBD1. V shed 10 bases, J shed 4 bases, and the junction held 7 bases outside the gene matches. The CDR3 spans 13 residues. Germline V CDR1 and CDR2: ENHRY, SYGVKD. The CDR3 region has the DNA TGTGCCACTGACAGGGATGGGAATCAGCCCCAGCATTTT. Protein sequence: CATDRDGNQPQHF.

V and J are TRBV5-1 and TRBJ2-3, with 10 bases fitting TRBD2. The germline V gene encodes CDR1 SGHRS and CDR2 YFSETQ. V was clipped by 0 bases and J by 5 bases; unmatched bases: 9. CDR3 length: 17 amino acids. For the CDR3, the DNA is TGCGCCAGCAGCTTGGGCCTAGCGGGAGCCGGGGGAGATACGCAGTATTTT. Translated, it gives CASSLGLAGAGGDTQYF.

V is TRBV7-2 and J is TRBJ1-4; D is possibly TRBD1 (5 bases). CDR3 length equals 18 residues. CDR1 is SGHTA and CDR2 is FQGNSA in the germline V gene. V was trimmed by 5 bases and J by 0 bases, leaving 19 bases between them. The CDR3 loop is CASSTPVRDHPTNEKLFF. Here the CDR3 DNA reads TGTGCCAGCAGCACCCCCGTGAGGGACCATCCAACTAATGAAAAACTGTTTTTT.

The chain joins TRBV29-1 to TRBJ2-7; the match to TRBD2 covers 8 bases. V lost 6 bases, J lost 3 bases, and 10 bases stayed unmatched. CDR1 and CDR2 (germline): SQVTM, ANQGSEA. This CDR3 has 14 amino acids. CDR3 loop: CSVSTSGLLYEQYF. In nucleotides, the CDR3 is TGCAGCGTCTCCACTAGCGGATTGCTCTACGAGCAGTACTTC.

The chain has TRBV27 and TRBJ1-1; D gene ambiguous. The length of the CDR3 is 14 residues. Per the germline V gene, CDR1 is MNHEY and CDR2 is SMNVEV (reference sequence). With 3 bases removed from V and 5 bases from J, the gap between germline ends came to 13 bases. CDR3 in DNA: TGTGCCAGCAGTTTGACGAGGGTAGTGACTGAAGCTTTCTTT. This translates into CASSLTRVVTEAFF.

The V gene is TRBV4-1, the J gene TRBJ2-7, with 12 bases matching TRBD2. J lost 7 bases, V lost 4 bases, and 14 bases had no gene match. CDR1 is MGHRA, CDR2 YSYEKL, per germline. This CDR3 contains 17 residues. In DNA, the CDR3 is TGCGCCAGCAGCCCCCAGCTAGCGGGAGGGTCGACGAGGGAGCAGTACTTC. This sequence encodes CASSPQLAGGSTREQYF.

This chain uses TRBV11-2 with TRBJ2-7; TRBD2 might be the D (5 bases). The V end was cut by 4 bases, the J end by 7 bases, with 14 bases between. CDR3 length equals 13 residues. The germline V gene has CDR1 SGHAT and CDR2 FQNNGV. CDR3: CASSSIVRGEQYF. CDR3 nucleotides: TGTGCCAGCAGCTCGATAGTCCGAGGGGAGCAGTACTTC. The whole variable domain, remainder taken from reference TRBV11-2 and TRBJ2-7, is EAGVAQSPRYKIIEKRQSVAFWCNPISGHATLYWYQQILGQGPKLLIQFQNNGVVDDSQLPKDRFSAERLKGVDSTLKIQPAKLEDSAVYLCASSSIVRGEQYFGPGTRLTVT.

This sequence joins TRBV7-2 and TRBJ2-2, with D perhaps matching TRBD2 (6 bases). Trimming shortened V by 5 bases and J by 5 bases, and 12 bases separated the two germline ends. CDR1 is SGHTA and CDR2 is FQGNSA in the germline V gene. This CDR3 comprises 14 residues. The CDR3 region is CASSPLTRTGELFF. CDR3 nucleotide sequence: TGTGCCAGCAGCCCCCTGACTAGAACCGGGGAGCTGTTTTTT. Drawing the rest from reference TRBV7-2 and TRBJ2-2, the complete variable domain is GAGVSQSPSNKVTEKGKDVELRCDPISGHTALYWYRQSLGQGLEFLIYFQGNSAPDKSGLPSDRFSAERTGGSVSTLTIQRTQQEDSAVYLCASSPLTRTGELFFGEGSRLTVL.

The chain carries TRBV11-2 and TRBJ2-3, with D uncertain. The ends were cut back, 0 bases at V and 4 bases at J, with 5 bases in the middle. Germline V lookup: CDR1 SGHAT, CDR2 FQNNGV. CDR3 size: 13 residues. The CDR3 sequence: CASSLDLADTQYF. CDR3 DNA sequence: TGTGCCAGCAGCTTAGATTTGGCAGATACGCAGTATTTT.

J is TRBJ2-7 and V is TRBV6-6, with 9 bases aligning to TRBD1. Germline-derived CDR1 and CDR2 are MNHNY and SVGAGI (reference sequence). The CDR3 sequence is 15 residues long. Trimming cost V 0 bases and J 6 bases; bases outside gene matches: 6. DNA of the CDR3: TGTGCCAGCAGTTACTCCCGGGACAGGGTCGGCGAGCAGTACTTC. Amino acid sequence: CASSYSRDRVGEQYF.

For the CDR3, the DNA is TGTGCCTTAGCCGAGGGCACTGAAGCTTTCTTT. Protein product: CALAEGTEAFF. The V call is TRBV30, the J call TRBJ1-1; D uncertain. Germline V CDR1 and CDR2: GTSNPN, SVGIG (reference sequence). This CDR3 contains 11 residues. Deletions cut 7 bases from V and 4 bases from J, with 10 bases between. The variable domain in full, with the rest retrieved from reference TRBV30 and TRBJ1-1, is SQTIHQWPATLVQPVGSPLSLECTVEGTSNPNLYWYRQAAGRGLQLLFYSVGIGQISSEVPQNLSASRPQDRQFILSSKKLLLSDSGFYLCALAEGTEAFFGQGTRLTVV.

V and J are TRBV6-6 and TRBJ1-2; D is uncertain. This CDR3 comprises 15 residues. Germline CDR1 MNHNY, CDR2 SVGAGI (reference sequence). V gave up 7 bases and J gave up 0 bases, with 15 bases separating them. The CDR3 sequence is CASTQRRASNYGYTF. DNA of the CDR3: TGTGCCAGCACCCAACGTCGGGCTTCTAACTATGGCTACACCTTC.

The CDR3 reads CATTGGFEGEQFF. The CDR3, as DNA: TGTGCCACCACGGGAGGATTCGAAGGGGAGCAGTTCTTC. The chain joins TRBV28 to TRBJ2-1; 7 bases align to TRBD2. The V gene end was trimmed by 10 bases and the J gene end by 10 bases; junction bases not matched to a gene: 13. The CDR3 length is 13 residues. Per the germline V gene, CDR1 is MDHEN and CDR2 is SYDVKM. The full variable domain, its missing parts supplied by reference TRBV28 and TRBJ2-1, is DVKVTQSSRYLVKRTGEKVFLECVQDMDHENMFWYRQDPGLGLRLIYFSYDVKMKEKGDIPEGYSVSREKKERFSLILESASTNQTSMYLCATTGGFEGEQFFGPGTRLTVL.

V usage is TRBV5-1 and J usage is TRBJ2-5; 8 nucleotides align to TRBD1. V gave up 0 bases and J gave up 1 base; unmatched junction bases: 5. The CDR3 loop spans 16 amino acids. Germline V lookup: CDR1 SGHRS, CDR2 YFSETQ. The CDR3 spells CASSLGPGQGQETQYF. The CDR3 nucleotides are TGCGCCAGCAGCTTGGGCCCCGGACAGGGCCAAGAGACCCAGTACTTC.

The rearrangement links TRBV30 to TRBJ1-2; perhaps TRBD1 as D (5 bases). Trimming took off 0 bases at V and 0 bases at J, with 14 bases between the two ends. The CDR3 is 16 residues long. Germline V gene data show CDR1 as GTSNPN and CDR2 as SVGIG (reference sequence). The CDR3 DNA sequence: TGTGCCTGGAGTGTTCCTTTAGGGGAGACTAACTATGGCTACACCTTC. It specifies CAWSVPLGETNYGYTF.

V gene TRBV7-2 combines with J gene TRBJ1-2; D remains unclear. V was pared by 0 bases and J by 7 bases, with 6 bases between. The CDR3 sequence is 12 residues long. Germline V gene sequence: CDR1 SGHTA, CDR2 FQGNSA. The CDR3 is CASSLALGGYTF. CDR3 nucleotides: TGTGCCAGCAGCTTAGCGCTCGGTGGCTACACCTTC.

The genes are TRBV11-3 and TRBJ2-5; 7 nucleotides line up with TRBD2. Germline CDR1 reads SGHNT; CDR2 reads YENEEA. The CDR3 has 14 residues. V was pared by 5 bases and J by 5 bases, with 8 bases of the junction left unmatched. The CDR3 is CASSEEAGRETQYF. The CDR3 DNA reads TGTGCCAGCAGCGAAGAAGCGGGAAGGGAGACCCAGTACTTC.

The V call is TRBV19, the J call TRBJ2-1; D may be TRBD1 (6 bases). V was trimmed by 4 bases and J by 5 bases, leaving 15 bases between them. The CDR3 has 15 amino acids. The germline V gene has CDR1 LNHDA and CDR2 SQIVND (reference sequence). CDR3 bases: TGTGCCAGTAGTACTCTAAGGACAGAGGACAATGAGCAGTTCTTC. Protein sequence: CASSTLRTEDNEQFF.

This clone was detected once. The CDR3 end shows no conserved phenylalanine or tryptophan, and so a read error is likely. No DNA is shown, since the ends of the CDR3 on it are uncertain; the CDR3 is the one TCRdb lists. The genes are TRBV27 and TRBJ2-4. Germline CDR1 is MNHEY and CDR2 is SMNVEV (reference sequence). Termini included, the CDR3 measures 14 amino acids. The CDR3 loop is CASSPSRTRSLAKA.

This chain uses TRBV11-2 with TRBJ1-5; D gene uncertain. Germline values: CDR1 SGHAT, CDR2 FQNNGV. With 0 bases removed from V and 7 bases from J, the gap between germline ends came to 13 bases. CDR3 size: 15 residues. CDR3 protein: CASSLDSNAGQPQHF. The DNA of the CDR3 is TGTGCCAGCAGCTTAGATAGCAATGCCGGGCAGCCCCAGCATTTT.

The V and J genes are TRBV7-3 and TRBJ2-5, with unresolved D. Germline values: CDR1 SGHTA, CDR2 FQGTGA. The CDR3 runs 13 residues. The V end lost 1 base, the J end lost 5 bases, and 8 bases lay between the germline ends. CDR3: CASSLSVGETQYF. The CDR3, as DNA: TGTGCCAGCAGCTTAAGCGTAGGGGAGACCCAGTACTTC.

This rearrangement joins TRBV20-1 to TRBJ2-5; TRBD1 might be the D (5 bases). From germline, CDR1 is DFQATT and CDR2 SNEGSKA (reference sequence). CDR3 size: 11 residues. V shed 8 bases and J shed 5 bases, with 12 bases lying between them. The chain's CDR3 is CSPRYRETQYF. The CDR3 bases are TGCAGTCCCCGGTACAGGGAGACCCAGTACTTC.

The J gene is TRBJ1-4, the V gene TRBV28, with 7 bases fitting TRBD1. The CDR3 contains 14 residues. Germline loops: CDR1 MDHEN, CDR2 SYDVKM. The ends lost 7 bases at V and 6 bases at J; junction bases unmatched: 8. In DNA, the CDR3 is TGTGCCAGCACCCCGGGACAGTCACATGAAAAACTGTTTTTT. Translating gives CASTPGQSHEKLFF. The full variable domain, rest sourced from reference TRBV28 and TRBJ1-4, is DVKVTQSSRYLVKRTGEKVFLECVQDMDHENMFWYRQDPGLGLRLIYFSYDVKMKEKGDIPEGYSVSREKKERFSLILESASTNQTSMYLCASTPGQSHEKLFFGSGTQLSVL.

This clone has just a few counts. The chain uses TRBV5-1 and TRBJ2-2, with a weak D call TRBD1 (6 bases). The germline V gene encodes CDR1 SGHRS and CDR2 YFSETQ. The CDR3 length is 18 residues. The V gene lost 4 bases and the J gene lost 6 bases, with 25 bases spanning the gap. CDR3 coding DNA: TGCGCCAGCAGCGCCAGGGGTGGTGAAGGGGTTTCGGCCGGGGAGCTGTTTTTT. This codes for CASSARGGEGVSAGELFF.

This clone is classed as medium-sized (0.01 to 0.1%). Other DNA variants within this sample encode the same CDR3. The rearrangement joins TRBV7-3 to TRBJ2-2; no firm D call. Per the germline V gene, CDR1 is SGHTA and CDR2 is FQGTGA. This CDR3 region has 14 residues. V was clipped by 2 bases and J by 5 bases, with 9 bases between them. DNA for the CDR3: TGTGCCAGCAGCTTATTCGCCGGAACCGGGGAGCTGTTTTTT. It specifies CASSLFAGTGELFF.

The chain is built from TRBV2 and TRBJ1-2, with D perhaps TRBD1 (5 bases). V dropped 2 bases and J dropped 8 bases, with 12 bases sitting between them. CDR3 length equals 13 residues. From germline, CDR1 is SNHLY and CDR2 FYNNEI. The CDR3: CASSETGGYGYTF. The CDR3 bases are TGTGCCAGCAGTGAAACCGGGGGGTACGGCTACACCTTC.